The 18 T cell receptor beta chains below come from one sample, sequenced in a study of blood T cells in healthy people across ages. Together with a sample-barcoded 5' primer, a J-beta primer mix was included in a second PCR lasting roughly 7 to 11 cycles. TCRdb reprocessed the 5' RACE reads via MiXCR and lists one record per CDR3 protein. The table lists roughly 1.5 million distinct CDR3 sequences, 40% to 45% of them singletons. The sample consisted of blood. The receptors stem from a woman between 18 and 30 years old in good health.

The chain carries TRBV7-2 and TRBJ2-5, with D unclear. The end of the DNA is better explained by TRBJ2-7, so the J call may be wrong. This CDR3 comprises 13 residues. Germline lookup yields CDR1 SGHTA and CDR2 FQGNSA. The chain's CDR3 is CTSSLGVHYEQYF. The CDR3 DNA reads as TGTACCAGCAGCTTAGGGGTCCACTACGAGCAGTACTTC.

On this clonotype itself: At one end, the junction sequence differs from germline, possibly due to a read error. This chain links TRBV7-9 with TRBJ2-3, with TRBD1 matching 9 bases. This CDR3 spans 16 amino acids. Germline CDR1 and CDR2: SEHNR and FQNEAQ (reference sequence). In DNA, the CDR3 is TGTGCCGGCAGCTTCACGGGACAGGGCATAGCGGATACGCAGTATTTT. Protein product: CAGSFTGQGIADTQYF.

A single count supports this clonotype. The V call is TRBV3-1, the J call TRBJ2-7, with 8 bases that match TRBD1. The end of the DNA aligns better with TRBJ2-5, so the J call may be wrong. This CDR3 has 15 amino acids. CDR1 is LGHDT and CDR2 is YNNKEL in the germline V gene (reference sequence). CDR3 loop: CASSQHGQGGETQYF. DNA of the CDR3: TGTGCCAGCAGCCAACATGGACAGGGTGGCGAGACCCAGTACTTC.

This clonotype appeared a few times. The chain carries TRBV25-1 and TRBJ2-1; TRBD2 aligns across 8 bases. J gave up 9 bases and V 3 bases, and 7 bases lay outside the gene matches. CDR3 size: 14 residues. In germline, CDR1 is MGHDK, CDR2 SYGVNS. CDR3 region: CASSEGTRSGEQFF. Written as DNA, the CDR3 is TGTGCCAGCAGTGAGGGGACTAGAAGTGGTGAGCAGTTCTTC.

This clonotype has only a few counts. The chain is built from TRBV6-5 and TRBJ1-2; D perhaps matches TRBD1 (5 bases). Germline-derived CDR1 and CDR2 are MNHEY and SVGAGI. Trimming shortened V by 3 bases and J by 9 bases, and 11 bases separated the two germline ends. CDR3 length: 12 amino acids. CDR3 sequence: CASSYERGSYTF. The CDR3 DNA reads TGTGCCAGCAGTTATGAGAGGGGTAGCTACACCTTC.

This sequence joins TRBV4-3 and TRBJ2-1; D not certain. V was shortened by 2 bases and J by 12 bases, with 14 bases between the two germline ends. The CDR3 has 13 residues. The V gene's germline CDR1 is LGHNA and CDR2 YSLEER. CDR3 coding DNA: TGCGCCAGCAGCCAACACCCCTACAGTAGGCAGTTCTTC. It is translated as CASSQHPYSRQFF.

This clonotype was picked up a small number of times. This chain joins TRBV7-2 and TRBJ2-3; D may be TRBD2 (5 bases). The V gene lost 0 bases and the J gene lost 1 base, with 14 bases spanning the gap. Germline CDR1 reads SGHTA; CDR2 reads FQGNSA. The CDR3 has 17 amino acids. The CDR3 DNA reads TGTGCCAGCAGCTTAGCGTGGCTCCGAGCGGGCACAGATACGCAGTATTTT. It codes for CASSLAWLRAGTDTQYF.

This clonotype came up a few times. The chain links TRBV5-1 to TRBJ2-6; 12 nucleotides line up with TRBD2. This CDR3 contains 17 residues. The germline V gene encodes CDR1 SGHRS and CDR2 YFSETQ. V lost 5 bases and J lost 1; bases outside the gene matches: 4. CDR3 in amino acids: CASSRTSGASGANVLTF. In nucleotides, the CDR3 is TGCGCCAGCAGTCGGACTAGCGGGGCTTCTGGGGCCAACGTCCTGACTTTC.

Points on this clonotype: The germline gene is not matched at one end of the junction; a read error may be the cause. The V and J genes are TRBV7-9 and TRBJ1-1; D ambiguous. CDR1 is SEHNR, CDR2 FQNEAQ, per germline (reference sequence). This CDR3 region has 12 residues. This CDR3 reads CSSSFDDTEAFF. The CDR3 DNA reads as TGTTCCAGCAGCTTCGATGATACTGAAGCTTTCTTT.

This clonotype was picked up a small number of times. The rearrangement joins TRBV5-5 to TRBJ1-2; a possible D gene is TRBD1 (5 bases). The V gene lost 0 bases and the J gene lost 1 base, with 10 bases spanning the gap. There are 15 residues in the CDR3. Germline CDR1 and CDR2: SGHKS and YYEKEE (reference sequence). The DNA for the CDR3 is TGTGCCAGCAGCTTGGGGGACGCCCATAACTATGGCTACACCTTC. It specifies CASSLGDAHNYGYTF.

The chain is built from TRBV9 and TRBJ2-1; TRBD2 aligns across 10 bases. CDR3 length: 16 amino acids. Losses at the gene ends were 4 bases for V and 3 bases for J; bases not matched to a gene: 7. Germline V gene data show CDR1 as SGDLS and CDR2 as YYNGEE. CDR3 region: CASSPRSGGYYNEQFF. CDR3 DNA sequence: TGTGCCAGCAGCCCTCGTAGCGGGGGGTACTACAATGAGCAGTTCTTC.

This clonotype appeared once. The junction departs from the called germline gene at one end, perhaps through a read error. The gene calls are TRBV10-3 and TRBJ2-4; 7 bases map to TRBD1. CDR3 length equals 13 residues. Germline V CDR1 and CDR2: ENHRY, SYGVKD. The CDR3 loop reads CVISEEGALGQYF. CDR3 bases: TGTGTCATCAGTGAAGAGGGGGCCCTGGGGCAGTACTTC.

The rearrangement uses TRBV29-1 and TRBJ2-5; perhaps TRBD1 as D (5 bases). CDR1 is SQVTM, CDR2 ANQGSEA, per germline. CDR3 size: 12 residues. Between the trimmed V and J ends, which lost 5 bases and 4 bases, there was a span of 11 bases. The CDR3 nucleotides read TGCAGCGTTAAGACAGAGCGAGAGACCCAGTACTTC. As protein: CSVKTERETQYF.

The rearrangement uses TRBV20-1 and TRBJ2-3; D ambiguous. Trimming pared 0 bases from V and 3 bases from J, leaving 19 bases between. Germline CDR1 and CDR2: DFQATT and SNEGSKA (reference sequence). The length of the CDR3 is 17 residues. In nucleotides, the CDR3 is TGCAGTGCTAGAGATACGAGGACCTCCCAGGCTACAGATACGCAGTATTTT. It codes for CSARDTRTSQATDTQYF.

This clonotype has just a few counts. The chain combines TRBV7-9 with TRBJ1-2; maybe TRBD1 (6 bases). Germline V gene data show CDR1 as SEHNR and CDR2 as FQNEAQ (reference sequence). The CDR3 is 15 amino acids. The V gene lost 6 bases and the J gene lost 5 bases, with 19 bases spanning the gap. CDR3 protein: CASRGDRRVSYGYTF. Here the CDR3 DNA reads TGTGCCAGCAGGGGCGACAGGAGAGTGTCATATGGCTACACCTTC.

This chain uses TRBV11-2 with TRBJ2-4, with 10 bases aligning to TRBD1. Judging by the DNA end, TRBJ2-5 fits better; the J call may be wrong. This CDR3 is 16 amino acids long. CDR1 and CDR2 from the germline V gene are SGHAT and FQNNGV. The chain's CDR3 is CASSLLQGQGQKTQYF. As DNA, the CDR3 is TGTGCCAGCAGCTTACTACAGGGACAGGGGCAAAAGACCCAGTACTTC.

The V and J genes are TRBV7-3 and TRBJ2-5; TRBD2 might be the D (6 bases). Trimming shortened V by 4 bases and J by 11 bases, and 23 bases separated the two germline ends. Germline-derived CDR1 and CDR2 are SGHTA and FQGTGA. CDR3 length: 15 amino acids. CDR3 region: CASSSRRGLGNEQYF. In nucleotides, the CDR3 is TGTGCCAGCAGCTCCCGCCGGGGACTCGGCAATGAGCAGTACTTC.

The chain has TRBV7-2 and TRBJ2-5; the match to TRBD1 covers 7 bases. Germline assignment: CDR1 SGHTA and CDR2 FQGNSA. The CDR3 contains 15 residues. The V gene end was trimmed by 1 base and the J gene end by 2 bases; junction bases not matched to a gene: 4. The CDR3 protein is CTSSLGGQVQETQYF. The CDR3 nucleotides are TGTACCAGCAGCTTAGGTGGACAGGTTCAAGAGACCCAGTACTTC. The whole variable domain, remainder taken from reference TRBV7-2 and TRBJ2-5, is GAGVSQSPSNKVTEKGKDVELRCDPISGHTALYWYRQSLGQGLEFLIYFQGNSAPDKSGLPSDRFSAERTGGSVSTLTIQRTQQEDSAVYLCTSSLGGQVQETQYFGPGTRLLVL.